This T cell receptor beta chain was captured by sequencing in a study of shared clonotypes between healthy human individuals. Only in-frame clones appear in the TCRdb table, and some are missing; sequencing was by immunoSEQ multiplex PCR. This table holds fewer than 1.8 million clones, less than 99% found once. After removal of 3 bases from V and 2 bases from J, the junction contained 1 base not matched to a gene. The CDR3 is 15 amino acids. Germline V lookup: CDR1 MNHEY, CDR2 SMNVEV (reference sequence). The gene calls are TRBV27 and TRBJ2-6, with 7 bases fitting TRBD2. The material sequenced was naive CD4+ T cells sorted from blood. The subset is: CD45RA+ positively selected. The TCR was taken from a man aged 30 to 39 in good health. CDR3 protein: CASSLGGAGANVLTF. The CDR3 nucleotides read TGTGCCAGCAGTTTGGGGGGGGCTGGGGCCAACGTCCTGACTTTC.